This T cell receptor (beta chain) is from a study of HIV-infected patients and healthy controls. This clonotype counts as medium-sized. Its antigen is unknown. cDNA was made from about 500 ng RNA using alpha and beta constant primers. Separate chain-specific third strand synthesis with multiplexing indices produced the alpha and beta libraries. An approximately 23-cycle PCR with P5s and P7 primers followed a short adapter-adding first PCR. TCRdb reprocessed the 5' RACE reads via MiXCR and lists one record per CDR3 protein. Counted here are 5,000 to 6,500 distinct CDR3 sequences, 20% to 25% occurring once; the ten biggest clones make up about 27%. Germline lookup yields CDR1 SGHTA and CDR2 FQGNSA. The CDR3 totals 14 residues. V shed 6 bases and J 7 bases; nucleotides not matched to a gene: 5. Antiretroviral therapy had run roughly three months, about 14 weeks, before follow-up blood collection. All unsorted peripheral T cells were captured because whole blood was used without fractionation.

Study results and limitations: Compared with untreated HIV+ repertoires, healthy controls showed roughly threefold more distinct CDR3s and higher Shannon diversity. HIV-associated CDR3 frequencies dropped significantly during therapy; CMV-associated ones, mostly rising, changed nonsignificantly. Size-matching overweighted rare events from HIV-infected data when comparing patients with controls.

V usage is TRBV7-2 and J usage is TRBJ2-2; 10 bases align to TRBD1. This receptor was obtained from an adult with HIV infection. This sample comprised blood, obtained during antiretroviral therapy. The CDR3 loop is CASRTGQGIGELFF. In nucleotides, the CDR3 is TGTGCCAGCAGGACGGGACAGGGGATCGGGGAGCTGTTTTTT.